This T cell receptor beta chain emerged from a study of cytomegalovirus exposure and HLA in healthy donors. General study findings and limits: Later, TCR association rates were found to vary by HLA locus, highest for DRB1 and lowest for HLA-C.

On this clone: Its target is unknown.

This CDR3 is 13 amino acids long. V dropped 4 bases and J dropped 5 bases, with 12 bases sitting between them. Germline V gene data show CDR1 as SGDLS and CDR2 as YYNGEE. With 60 Vbeta and 13 Jbeta primers, the PCR was carried out. Method: immunoSEQ multiplex PCR; TCRdb's copy keeps in-frame clones and lacks some. The data show roughly 120,000 clones, approximately 80% seen once. Sequenced input: PBMCs. The chain couples TRBV9 to TRBJ1-1; D is possibly TRBD1 (5 bases). The sequence came from a woman between 18 and 29 years old in good health and CMV-seronegative. In DNA form, the CDR3 reads TGTGCCAGCAGCCGATCCGGGGGGACTGAAGCTTTCTTT. It yields the protein CASSRSGGTEAFF.